Presented here are 27 T cell receptor beta chains from one specimen sequenced in a study of response to subunit inactivated influenza vaccine. One entry per CDR3 protein, called by TCRdb with MiXCR from the RT-PCR reads. This sample has around 250,000 distinct CDR3 sequences, with 9% to 15% found just once. The specimen comprised non-naive T cells sorted from PBMCs, sampled approximately 15 days before vaccination. All receptors come from a man between 45 and 60 years old who received an inactivated influenza vaccine.

The gene calls are TRBV2 and TRBJ2-7, with 8 nucleotides matching TRBD2. Germline V gives CDR1 SNHLY, CDR2 FYNNEI. This CDR3 contains 14 residues. V gave up 4 bases and J gave up 2 bases; unmatched junction bases: 4. The CDR3 is CASSALADPYEQYF. The DNA of the CDR3 is TGTGCCAGCAGTGCACTAGCGGACCCCTACGAGCAGTACTTC. Full variable domain (remainder filled in from reference TRBV2 and TRBJ2-7): EPEVTQTPSHQVTQMGQEVILRCVPISNHLYFYWYRQILGQKVEFLVSFYNNEISEKSEIFDDQFSVERPDGSNFTLKIRSTKLEDSAMYFCASSALADPYEQYFGPGTRLTVT.

The V call is TRBV10-3, the J call TRBJ1-3; weak D call: TRBD1 (5 bases). The CDR3 is made up of 16 amino acids. CDR1 and CDR2 (germline): ENHRY, SYGVKD. V lost 3 bases to trimming and J lost 0 bases, with 12 bases between them. The CDR3 region has the DNA TGTGCCATCAGTGAAACCGGGACGATCTCTGGAAACACCATATATTTT. This translates into CAISETGTISGNTIYF.

Ten or more counts support this clonotype. The chain joins TRBV20-1 to TRBJ2-7; TRBD2 matches at 14 bases. Germline CDR1 is DFQATT and CDR2 is SNEGSKA (reference sequence). J gave up 4 bases and V 2 bases, and 7 bases lay outside the gene matches. CDR3 length: 16 amino acids. Written as DNA, the CDR3 is TGCAGTGCTAGATCGGGGACTAGCGGGAGTTCGTACGAGCAGTACTTC. Protein product: CSARSGTSGSSYEQYF.

In its sample, this clonotype was seen a few times. The J gene is TRBJ2-6, the V gene TRBV4-3, with TRBD1 matching over 9 bases. The V and J ends lost 1 base and 4 bases, in that order; junction bases with no gene match: 8. This CDR3 contains 18 residues. Germline lookup yields CDR1 LGHNA and CDR2 YSLEER. The CDR3 DNA reads TGCGCCAGCAGCCAAGTTAGTTGGGACAGGGTCGGGGCCAACGTCCTGACTTTC. Amino acid sequence: CASSQVSWDRVGANVLTF.

The genes are TRBV20-1 and TRBJ2-7; 7 bases map to TRBD2. V shed 3 bases, J shed 2 bases, and the junction held 10 bases outside the gene matches. Germline CDR1 DFQATT, CDR2 SNEGSKA (reference sequence). The CDR3 has 15 residues. The CDR3, as DNA: TGCAGTGCTAGTCACCGGGACGGGGGGACCTACGAGCAGTACTTC. The encoded protein is CSASHRDGGTYEQYF.

The table lists this clonotype with many counts. This chain uses TRBV2 with TRBJ2-6; TRBD1 aligns across 11 bases. V shed 0 bases, J shed 0 bases, and the junction held 7 bases outside the gene matches. CDR1 and CDR2 from the germline V gene are SNHLY and FYNNEI. The CDR3 length is 20 residues. The CDR3 nucleotides read TGTGCCAGCAGTGAAGCGCTTCTCGGGACAGGGGGCTCTGGGGCCAACGTCCTGACTTTC. Translating it yields CASSEALLGTGGSGANVLTF.

This clonotype occurred a few times. The chain combines TRBV14 with TRBJ2-2, with D unclear. CDR3 length: 13 residues. V dropped 6 bases and J dropped 1 base, with 6 bases sitting between them. Germline values: CDR1 SGHDN, CDR2 FVKESK. CDR3 sequence reads: CASREQNTGELFF. In DNA form, the CDR3 reads TGTGCCAGCAGGGAGCAGAACACCGGGGAGCTGTTTTTT.

The count of this clonotype is one. The chain joins TRBV7-9 to TRBJ2-5, with 11 bases fitting TRBD2. V was pared by 2 bases and J by 6 bases, with 5 bases of the junction left unmatched. The CDR3 runs 15 residues. Germline V lookup: CDR1 SEHNR, CDR2 FQNEAQ (reference sequence). This CDR3 reads CASSLLLAGGKTQYF. The CDR3 DNA sequence: TGTGCCAGCAGCTTACTTCTAGCGGGAGGAAAGACCCAGTACTTC. The variable domain in full, with the rest retrieved from reference TRBV7-9 and TRBJ2-5, is DTGVSQNPRHKITKRGQNVTFRCDPISEHNRLYWYRQTLGQGPEFLTYFQNEAQLEKSRLLSDRFSAERPKGSFSTLEIQRTEQGDSAMYLCASSLLLAGGKTQYFGPGTRLLVL.

The DNA for the CDR3 is TGTACCCGCAGCCCATCGAGGGGTGGGGGATCCTCCTACAATGAGCAGTTCTTC. It codes for CTRSPSRGGGSSYNEQFF. The chain employs TRBV3-1 and TRBJ2-1, with D tentatively TRBD1 or TRBD2 (5 bases each). CDR3 length: 18 residues. Germline CDR1 LGHDT, CDR2 YNNKEL (reference sequence).

This sequence joins TRBV6-5 and TRBJ2-1; TRBD2 aligns across 9 bases. The CDR3 extends over 15 amino acids. V trimming: 7 bases; J trimming: 6 bases; junction bases outside the gene matches: 10. Per germline, CDR1 MNHEY and CDR2 SVGAGI. CDR3 region: CASNSRTSAINEQFF. For the CDR3, the DNA is TGTGCCAGCAATTCTCGGACTAGCGCGATCAATGAGCAGTTCTTC.

As for this clonotype: Compared with germline, one end of the junction differs, possibly owing to a read error. V gene TRBV27 combines with J gene TRBJ1-3, with a tentative D call TRBD1 (5 bases). Per the germline V gene, CDR1 is MNHEY and CDR2 is SMNVEV (reference sequence). This CDR3 has 18 residues. The CDR3 is CARRSLRGGRSSGNTIYF. The CDR3 DNA follows: TGTGCCCGCAGGTCCCTCCGGGGGGGTAGGAGCTCTGGAAACACCATATATTTT.

This clonotype appeared many times. The chain carries TRBV10-1 and TRBJ2-3; D possibly corresponds to TRBD1 (6 bases). Trimming left V 2 bases short and J 0 bases short, with 9 bases between. CDR1 and CDR2 (germline): WNHNN, SYGVQD (reference sequence). The CDR3 loop spans 15 amino acids. The CDR3 reads CASSERTASTDTQYF. The CDR3 DNA sequence: TGCGCCAGCAGTGAGAGGACAGCTAGCACAGATACGCAGTATTTT.

Ten or more counts support this clonotype. The V and J genes are TRBV12-3 or TRBV12-4 and TRBJ2-3; the D gene could be TRBD1 or TRBD2 (5 bases each). V was shortened by 4 bases and J by 11 bases, with 13 bases between the two germline ends. The CDR3 is 12 amino acids. The CDR3: CASSSQGPGQYF. The CDR3 DNA is TGTGCCAGCAGTTCCCAGGGACCTGGGCAGTATTTT.

The chain links TRBV10-3 to TRBJ2-1; D remains ambiguous. Germline assignment: CDR1 ENHRY and CDR2 SYGVKD. The CDR3 length is 16 residues. Trimming pared 6 bases from V and 3 bases from J, leaving 18 bases between. The CDR3 DNA is TGTGCCATCAGAGCCGACGGCTCCTCCCTCTACAATGAGCAGTTCTTC. Translated, it gives CAIRADGSSLYNEQFF.

This clonotype has more than one count but fewer than ten. The chain couples TRBV23-1 to TRBJ2-1, with TRBD1 matching 7 bases. TRBV23-1 carries the ORF label, with uncertain function. Trimming removed 10 bases from V and 8 bases from J; junction bases left unmatched: 11. The CDR3 totals 13 residues. CDR3: CAKTGRGKDEQFF. The CDR3 nucleotides read TGCGCCAAAACGGGCAGGGGGAAAGATGAGCAGTTCTTC.

This clonotype appeared many times. V gene TRBV11-1 combines with J gene TRBJ2-5; possible D gene TRBD2, 7 bases. The CDR3 length is 18 residues. V lost 2 bases and J 2 bases, leaving 21 bases between the germline ends. The germline gives CDR1 SGHAT, CDR2 FQDESV (reference sequence). CDR3 sequence reads: CASSLFTPAGQGQETQYF. CDR3 sequence (DNA): TGTGCCAGCAGCTTATTTACCCCAGCGGGACAAGGACAAGAGACCCAGTACTTC.

The rearrangement uses TRBV30 and TRBJ1-1, with D possibly TRBD1 on 5 matching bases. Germline-derived CDR1 and CDR2 are GTSNPN and SVGIG (reference sequence). CDR3 size: 12 residues. Between the trimmed V and J ends, which lost 7 bases and 9 bases, there was a span of 18 bases. For the CDR3, the DNA is TGTGCCTCCACGGGGGGGGAGCGGAAAGCTTTCTTT. As protein: CASTGGERKAFF.

This clonotype was recorded a few times. V usage is TRBV2 and J usage is TRBJ1-3, with D hard to call. Trimming left V 6 bases short and J 0 bases short, with 15 bases between. CDR1 SNHLY and CDR2 FYNNEI come from the germline V gene. This CDR3 spans 16 amino acids. CDR3 in DNA: TGTGCCAGCAGGGCAGCCGGAGTTCTCTCTGGAAACACCATATATTTT. Its protein product is CASRAAGVLSGNTIYF. The variable domain in full, completed from reference TRBV2 and TRBJ1-3, reads EPEVTQTPSHQVTQMGQEVILRCVPISNHLYFYWYRQILGQKVEFLVSFYNNEISEKSEIFDDQFSVERPDGSNFTLKIRSTKLEDSAMYFCASRAAGVLSGNTIYFGEGSWLTVV.

The sample holds a few counts of this clonotype. The rearrangement links TRBV4-3 to TRBJ2-2, with D possibly called TRBD1 or TRBD2 (5 bases each). Germline CDR1 and CDR2: LGHNA and YSLEER. V shed 4 bases and J shed 2 bases, with 8 bases lying between them. The CDR3 spans 14 residues. Written as DNA, the CDR3 is TGCGCCAGCAGCCGGGACCAAAACACCGGGGAGCTGTTTTTT. Encoded protein: CASSRDQNTGELFF.

The V call is TRBV29-1, the J call TRBJ1-1; D perhaps matches TRBD1 (5 bases). V shed 6 bases and J shed 4 bases, with 12 bases lying between them. This CDR3 region has 12 residues. Germline-derived CDR1 and CDR2 are SQVTM and ANQGSEA. The CDR3: CSVRDGITEAFF. For the CDR3, the DNA is TGCAGCGTCCGGGACGGAATCACTGAAGCTTTCTTT.

The CDR3 DNA is TGTGCCAGCAGCCTGACAGGGGGCACTAGTGGCTACACCTTC. Translating gives CASSLTGGTSGYTF. The chain is built from TRBV27 and TRBJ1-2; TRBD1 agrees at 10 bases. Germline V CDR1 and CDR2: MNHEY, SMNVEV (reference sequence). The CDR3 is 14 amino acids. V was pared by 6 bases and J by 7 bases, with 8 bases of the junction left unmatched.

Ten or more counts support this clonotype. The chain has TRBV7-2 and TRBJ2-1; 14 nucleotides agree with TRBD2. Germline CDR1 SGHTA, CDR2 FQGNSA. The V gene end was trimmed by 5 bases and the J gene end by 4 bases; junction bases not matched to a gene: 4. The CDR3 totals 16 residues. The CDR3 here is CASSRGLAGGYNEQFF. The CDR3 bases are TGTGCCAGCAGCCGAGGACTAGCGGGGGGTTACAATGAGCAGTTCTTC.

This clonotype was seen a few times. The J gene is TRBJ2-1, the V gene TRBV28; 12 bases fit TRBD1. J lost 5 bases, V lost 4 bases, and 6 bases had no gene match. The CDR3 spans 16 residues. Germline V gives CDR1 MDHEN, CDR2 SYDVKM. Here the CDR3 reads CASSSRDRGLNNEQFF. DNA for the CDR3: TGTGCCAGCAGTTCCCGGGACAGGGGGCTCAACAATGAGCAGTTCTTC.

This clonotype was counted a few times. CDR3 loop: CASSRSGIDTGELFF. Here the CDR3 DNA reads TGTGCCAGCAGCCGTAGCGGGATTGATACCGGGGAGCTGTTTTTT. This sequence joins TRBV3-1 and TRBJ2-2, with 8 bases aligning to TRBD2. CDR3 length: 15 residues. Germline V gene lookup returns CDR1 LGHDT and CDR2 YNNKEL (reference sequence). J gave up 5 bases and V 4 bases, and 6 bases lay outside the gene matches.

The chain links TRBV27 to TRBJ2-3; no clear D gene. This CDR3 comprises 14 residues. Trimming shortened V by 0 bases and J by 2 bases, and 6 bases separated the two germline ends. CDR1 MNHEY and CDR2 SMNVEV come from the germline V gene (reference sequence). CDR3 sequence reads: CASSLSAVTDTQYF. The DNA for the CDR3 is TGTGCCAGCAGTTTATCGGCAGTCACAGATACGCAGTATTTT.

In this sample, this clonotype turned up many times. This chain joins TRBV28 and TRBJ2-1, with 7 bases fitting TRBD2. In germline, CDR1 is MDHEN, CDR2 SYDVKM. The J segment lost 7 bases and the V segment lost 6 bases, leaving 6 bases of the junction unmatched. This CDR3 spans 13 amino acids. The DNA of the CDR3 is TGTGCCAGCAGCGGGGGGTGGGGGAATGAGCAGTTCTTC. As protein: CASSGGWGNEQFF.

The CDR3 nucleotides read TGTGCCAGCAGTTACCCGGTTCATGAATTGAGTGGGAACATAAAGAACACTGAAGCTTTCTTT. Protein: CASSYPVHELSGNIKNTEAFF. The chain links TRBV6-2 or TRBV6-3 to TRBJ1-1; D gene unclear. This CDR3 has 21 residues. With 2 bases removed from V and 1 base from J, the gap between germline ends came to 29 bases. Per the germline V gene, CDR1 is MNHEY and CDR2 is SVGEGT.